This T cell receptor beta chain stems from a study of PD-L1 blockade in urothelial cancer. Across the whole study: Individuals in the cohort had been given 0 to 3 earlier chemotherapy regimens. Blood underwent analysis 3 weeks (second dose) and 6 weeks after treatment began.

Trimming left V 7 bases short and J 0 bases short, with 12 bases between. The CDR3 consists of 14 residues. CDR1 and CDR2 from the germline V gene are LNHDA and SQIVND (reference sequence). The time point was: pretreatment peripheral blood. Produced via immunoSEQ multiplex PCR; TCRdb's table is partial and in-frame only. The table has about 45,000 clones, nearly 90% seen once; the top ten hold 20% to 25%. The J gene is TRBJ1-2, the V gene TRBV19; possibly TRBD1 for D (6 bases). This TCR was recovered from a donor at least 40 years old with urothelial cancer. The sequencing used PBMCs, collected around atezolizumab (anti-PD-L1) treatment. CDR3 protein: CASKPTGSNYGYTF. In DNA, the CDR3 is TGTGCCAGTAAGCCGACAGGCTCTAACTATGGCTACACCTTC.